Listed below are T cell receptor beta chains from one sample, sequenced in a study of CD8 T cells in Susac syndrome. In TCRdb, the immunoSEQ multiplex PCR reads were re-called with MiXCR into one record per CDR3 protein. The sample consists of roughly 150,000 distinct CDR3 sequences, 85% to 95% of them appearing once. Sequenced sample: CD8+ T cells from PBMCs. The receptors stem from a human donor with multiple sclerosis. Both conserved end residues are part of each CDR3. The D gene is left open where the match is weak.

v_call	j_call	d_call	cdr3_nt	cdr3_aa
TRBV7-9	TRBJ2-3	NA	TGTGCCAGCAGCTTAGGGGCAGCGAAGGCAGATACGCAGTATTTT	CASSLGAAKADTQYF
TRBV15	TRBJ1-1	NA	TGTGCCACCAGCAGAGGTAAACTGGGACGAACTGAAGCTTTCTTT	CATSRGKLGRTEAFF
TRBV24-1	TRBJ2-3	NA	TGTGCCACCAGTGCCGAGACAGTCCTCACAGATACGCAGTATTTT	CATSAETVLTDTQYF
TRBV4-3	TRBJ2-1	NA	TGCGCCAGCAGCCACCCCGGCAGTTACAATGAGCAGTTCTTC	CASSHPGSYNEQFF
TRBV7-2	TRBJ1-2	NA	TGTGCCAGCAGCTTACAGCGGCTCTATGGCTACACCTTC	CASSLQRLYGYTF
TRBV7-9	TRBJ2-7	NA	TGTGCCAGCAGCCAACGCCTCTACGAGCAGTACTTC	CASSQRLYEQYF
TRBV14	TRBJ2-3	NA	TGTGCCAGCAGCCAAGATTCTGCAGAGGATACGCAGTATTTT	CASSQDSAEDTQYF
TRBV6-5	TRBJ2-3	NA	TGTGCCAGCAGCCGAGCTGTCTCTAGCACAGATACGCAGTATTTT	CASSRAVSSTDTQYF
TRBV4-1	TRBJ2-3	TRBD2	TGCGCCAGCAGCCACCGCGAACGACTAGCGGGGGCCCCCCAAGATACGCAGTATTTT	CASSHRERLAGAPQDTQYF
TRBV28	TRBJ1-5	NA	TGTGCCAGCAGTTTTTTTGGGGAACAGCCCCAGCATTTT	CASSFFGEQPQHF
TRBV13	TRBJ1-6	NA	TGTGCCAGCAGCCCCCAGGCGGTCAATTCACCCCTCCACTTT	CASSPQAVNSPLHF
TRBV5-6	TRBJ2-3	TRBD2	TGTGCCAGCAGTCATGGGACTAGCGGAGGGCAAGGGGATACGCAGTATTTT	CASSHGTSGGQGDTQYF